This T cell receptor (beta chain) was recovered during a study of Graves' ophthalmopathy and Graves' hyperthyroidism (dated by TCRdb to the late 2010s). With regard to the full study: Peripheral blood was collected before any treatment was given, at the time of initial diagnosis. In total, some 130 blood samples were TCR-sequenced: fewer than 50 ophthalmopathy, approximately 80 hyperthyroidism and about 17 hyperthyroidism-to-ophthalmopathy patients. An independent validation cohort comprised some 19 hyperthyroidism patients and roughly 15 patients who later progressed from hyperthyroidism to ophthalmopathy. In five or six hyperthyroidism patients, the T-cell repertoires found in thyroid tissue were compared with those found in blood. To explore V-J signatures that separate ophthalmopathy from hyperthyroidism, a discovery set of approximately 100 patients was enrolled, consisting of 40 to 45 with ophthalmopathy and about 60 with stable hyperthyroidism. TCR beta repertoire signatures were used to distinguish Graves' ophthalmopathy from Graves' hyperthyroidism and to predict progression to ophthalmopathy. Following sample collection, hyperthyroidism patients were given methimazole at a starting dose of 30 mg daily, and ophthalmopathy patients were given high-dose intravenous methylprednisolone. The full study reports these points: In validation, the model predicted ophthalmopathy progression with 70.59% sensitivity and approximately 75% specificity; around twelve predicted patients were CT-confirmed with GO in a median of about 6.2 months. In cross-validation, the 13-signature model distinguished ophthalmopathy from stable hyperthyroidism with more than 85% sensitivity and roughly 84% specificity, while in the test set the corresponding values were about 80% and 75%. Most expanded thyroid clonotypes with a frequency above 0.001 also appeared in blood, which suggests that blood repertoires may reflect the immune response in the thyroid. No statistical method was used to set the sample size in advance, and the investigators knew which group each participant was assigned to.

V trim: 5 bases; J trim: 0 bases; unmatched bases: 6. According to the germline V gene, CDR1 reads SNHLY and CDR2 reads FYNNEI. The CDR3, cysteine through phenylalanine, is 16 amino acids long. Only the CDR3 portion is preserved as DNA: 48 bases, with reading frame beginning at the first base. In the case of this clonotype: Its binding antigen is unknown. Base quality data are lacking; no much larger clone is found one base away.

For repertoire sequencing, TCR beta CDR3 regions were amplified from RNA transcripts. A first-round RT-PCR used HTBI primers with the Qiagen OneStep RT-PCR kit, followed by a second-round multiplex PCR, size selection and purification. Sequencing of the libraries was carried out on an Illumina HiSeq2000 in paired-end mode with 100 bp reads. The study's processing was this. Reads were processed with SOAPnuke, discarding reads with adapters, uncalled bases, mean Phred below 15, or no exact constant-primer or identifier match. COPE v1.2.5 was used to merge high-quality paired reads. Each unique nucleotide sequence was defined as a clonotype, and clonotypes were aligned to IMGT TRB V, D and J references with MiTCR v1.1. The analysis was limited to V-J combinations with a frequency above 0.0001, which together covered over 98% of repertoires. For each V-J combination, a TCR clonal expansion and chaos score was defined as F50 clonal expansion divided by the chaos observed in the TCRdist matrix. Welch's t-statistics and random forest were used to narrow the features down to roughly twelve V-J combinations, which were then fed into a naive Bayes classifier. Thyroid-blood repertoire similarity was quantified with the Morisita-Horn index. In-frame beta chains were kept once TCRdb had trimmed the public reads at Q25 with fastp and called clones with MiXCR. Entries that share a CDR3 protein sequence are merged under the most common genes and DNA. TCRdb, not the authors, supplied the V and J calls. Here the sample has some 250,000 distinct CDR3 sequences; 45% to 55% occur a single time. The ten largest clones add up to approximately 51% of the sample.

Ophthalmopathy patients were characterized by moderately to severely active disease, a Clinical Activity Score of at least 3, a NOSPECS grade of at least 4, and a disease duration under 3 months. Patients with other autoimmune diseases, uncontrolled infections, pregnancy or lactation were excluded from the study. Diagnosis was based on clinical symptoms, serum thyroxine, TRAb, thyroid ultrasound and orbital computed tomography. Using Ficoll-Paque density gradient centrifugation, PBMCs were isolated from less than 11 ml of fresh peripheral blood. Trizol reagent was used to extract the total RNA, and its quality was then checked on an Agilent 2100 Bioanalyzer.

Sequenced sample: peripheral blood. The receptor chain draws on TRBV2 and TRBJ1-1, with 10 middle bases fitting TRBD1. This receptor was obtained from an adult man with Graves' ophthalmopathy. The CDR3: CASSRDRGLMNTEAFF. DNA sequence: TGTGCCAGCAGTCGGGACAGGGGTCTTATGAACACTGAAGCTTTCTTT.